The 23 T cell receptor beta chains listed next were all sequenced from one sample in a study of cytomegalovirus exposure and HLA in healthy donors. TCRdb's table, derived via immunoSEQ multiplex PCR, lists solely in-frame clones and lacks some. The sample yields tens of thousands of clones, around 97% seen once. The sample comprised PBMCs. Receptor source: a man aged 30 to 45 in good health and CMV-seropositive.

The genes are TRBV6-6 and TRBJ2-7; D is perhaps TRBD1 (6 bases). Germline lookup yields CDR1 MNHNY and CDR2 SVGAGI (reference sequence). V was cut by 6 bases and J by 3 bases, with 12 bases left in between. The CDR3 sequence is 13 residues long. The CDR3 DNA reads TGTGCCAGCAGCCAGGACAGAGACTACGAGCAGTACTTC. Protein sequence: CASSQDRDYEQYF.

As for this clone: At one end, the junction sequence differs from germline, possibly due to a read error. This chain joins TRBV7-7 and TRBJ2-3; weak D call: TRBD1 (5 bases). The CDR3 length is 15 residues. Looked up from germline, CDR1 is SSHAT and CDR2 is FNYEAQ (reference sequence). The CDR3 here is CASSEDISSTDTQYF. In DNA form, the CDR3 reads TGTGCTAGCAGCGAGGACATATCTAGCACAGATACGCAGTATTTT.

The chain is built from TRBV4-3 and TRBJ2-7, with 9 bases aligning to TRBD1. Per germline, CDR1 LGHNA and CDR2 YSLEER. The CDR3 totals 15 residues. V was clipped by 1 base and J by 1 base; unmatched bases: 2. The CDR3 reads CASSQGGTGSYEQYF. The CDR3 DNA sequence: TGCGCCAGCAGCCAAGGAGGGACAGGGTCCTACGAGCAGTACTTC.

The CDR3 loop is CASSDSGGADTQYF. In DNA, the CDR3 is TGTGCCAGCAGTGACTCAGGGGGCGCAGATACGCAGTATTTT. The V gene is TRBV6-4, the J gene TRBJ2-3; 7 nucleotides match TRBD1. The V segment lost 0 bases and the J segment 4 bases; nucleotides outside the gene matches: 1. Germline values: CDR1 MRHNA, CDR2 SNTAGT. The CDR3 runs 14 residues.

In this sample, this clone turned up once. The CDR3 bases are TGTGCCAGTAGTAGAAGGCTAGCGTCCGGGGAGCTGTTTTTT. It is translated as CASSRRLASGELFF. The chain links TRBV19 to TRBJ2-2, with a weak D call TRBD2 (6 bases). The CDR3 spans 14 residues. Germline CDR1 and CDR2: LNHDA and SQIVND (reference sequence). V lost 4 bases, J lost 6 bases, and 12 bases lay in between.

V is TRBV4-3 and J is TRBJ1-1; D remains unclear. The V and J ends lost 0 bases and 5 bases respectively, with 7 bases between them. Germline assignment: CDR1 LGHNA and CDR2 YSLEER. This CDR3 has 13 residues. CDR3 amino acids: CASSQDRETEAFF. CDR3 bases: TGCGCCAGCAGCCAAGATCGGGAGACTGAAGCTTTCTTT.

The chain uses TRBV29-1 and TRBJ1-2; tentatively, D is TRBD1 (5 bases). Trimming stripped 7 bases from V and 6 bases from J, with 15 bases between. The germline V gene has CDR1 SQVTM and CDR2 ANQGSEA. This CDR3 region has 12 residues. CDR3 sequence (DNA): TGCAGCGGAGGACATCCGGGTAATGGCTACACCTTC. Amino acid sequence: CSGGHPGNGYTF.

This rearrangement joins TRBV18 to TRBJ2-7; 14 nucleotides agree with TRBD2. Germline-derived CDR1 and CDR2 are KGHSH and LQKENI. CDR3 size: 15 residues. V shed 4 bases and J 6 bases; nucleotides not matched to a gene: 5. CDR3 sequence (DNA): TGTGCCAGCTCACAGACTAGCGGGAGGGTCGCCGAGCAGTACTTC. It specifies CASSQTSGRVAEQYF.

The chain uses TRBV28 and TRBJ1-3, with D unresolved. CDR1 is MDHEN and CDR2 is SYDVKM in the germline V gene. V gave up 4 bases and J gave up 0 bases, with 10 bases separating them. The CDR3 spans 15 residues. Here the CDR3 DNA reads TGTGCCAGCAGTTCTAAATATCTCTCTGGAAACACCATATATTTT. As protein: CASSSKYLSGNTIYF.

This chain joins TRBV28 and TRBJ2-3; TRBD2 aligns across 7 bases. CDR3 length: 14 residues. The V gene end was trimmed by 6 bases and the J gene end by 0 bases; junction bases not matched to a gene: 3. Looked up from germline, CDR1 is MDHEN and CDR2 is SYDVKM. In DNA form, the CDR3 reads TGTGCCAGCAGCCGACTAGCTAGCACAGATACGCAGTATTTT. Its translation is CASSRLASTDTQYF.

J is TRBJ2-1 and V is TRBV6-1; TRBD2 agrees at 8 bases. In germline, CDR1 is MNHNS, CDR2 SASEGT. This CDR3 spans 14 amino acids. J lost 4 bases, V lost 7 bases, and 6 bases had no gene match. As DNA, the CDR3 is TGTGCCAGCAAGGAGCGGGAGATTTACAATGAGCAGTTCTTC. This codes for CASKEREIYNEQFF.

This clone was observed once. V gene TRBV2 combines with J gene TRBJ2-5; 11 bases agree with TRBD1. Germline CDR1 reads SNHLY; CDR2 reads FYNNEI. There are 14 residues in the CDR3. Trimming took 7 bases from V and 4 from J; bases not matched to a gene: 5. The CDR3 nucleotides read TGTGCCAGCAAACGGGACAGGGGGATAGAGACCCAGTACTTC. As protein: CASKRDRGIETQYF.

This clone has just one count. The J gene is TRBJ1-1, the V gene TRBV25-1, with D perhaps TRBD1 (6 bases). Deletions cut 6 bases from V and 0 bases from J, with 11 bases between. The germline V gene has CDR1 MGHDK and CDR2 SYGVNS. This CDR3 comprises 14 residues. The CDR3 spells CASSGDTLNTEAFF. The CDR3 DNA sequence: TGTGCCAGCAGCGGGGACACGCTGAACACTGAAGCTTTCTTT.

The chain recombines TRBV5-1 with TRBJ2-5; 15 bases are a match to TRBD2. The CDR3 loop spans 17 amino acids. CDR1 is SGHRS and CDR2 is YFSETQ in the germline V gene. V was pared by 4 bases and J by 2 bases, with 6 bases of the junction left unmatched. CDR3 in amino acids: CASSPGLAGGPQETQYF. The CDR3 DNA sequence: TGCGCCAGCAGCCCCGGACTAGCGGGAGGGCCTCAAGAGACCCAGTACTTC.

This chain uses TRBV7-3 with TRBJ2-5; maybe TRBD2 (6 bases). The V end lost 4 bases, the J end lost 2 bases, and 14 bases lay between the germline ends. In germline, CDR1 is SGHTA, CDR2 FQGTGA. The CDR3 is 15 residues long. The CDR3 sequence is CASSSFSGRQETQYF. CDR3 in DNA: TGTGCCAGCAGCTCCTTTAGCGGCAGGCAAGAGACCCAGTACTTC. The full variable domain, with the rest looked up from reference TRBV7-3 and TRBJ2-5, is GAGVSQTPSNKVTEKGKYVELRCDPISGHTALYWYRQSLGQGPEFLIYFQGTGAADDSGLPNDRFFAVRPEGSVSTLKIQRTERGDSAVYLCASSSFSGRQETQYFGPGTRLLVL.

This chain links TRBV28 with TRBJ1-5; TRBD1 is a possible D gene (5 bases). The CDR3 totals 15 residues. Looked up from germline, CDR1 is MDHEN and CDR2 is SYDVKM. Trimming pared 7 bases from V and 6 bases from J, leaving 19 bases between. CDR3 in amino acids: CASITPGGYGQPQHF. The CDR3 DNA reads as TGTGCCAGCATTACCCCCGGGGGATACGGTCAGCCCCAGCATTTT.

The rearrangement links TRBV28 to TRBJ1-5; D ambiguous. V dropped 6 bases and J dropped 0 bases, with 3 bases sitting between them. The CDR3 covers 12 residues. Per germline, CDR1 MDHEN and CDR2 SYDVKM. The CDR3 bases are TGTGCCAGCAGAGCTAGCAATCAGCCCCAGCATTTT. It translates to CASRASNQPQHF.

This clone was found once. V and J are TRBV7-3 and TRBJ2-3; 10 bases fit TRBD2. CDR1 is SGHTA, CDR2 FQGTGA, per germline. The CDR3 is 17 amino acids. V lost 3 bases to trimming and J lost 1 base; unmatched junction nucleotides: 7. The CDR3 loop is CASSFHGLAEGTDTQYF. CDR3 bases: TGTGCCAGCAGCTTCCATGGACTAGCGGAGGGCACAGATACGCAGTATTTT.

The rearrangement joins TRBV27 to TRBJ2-1; 15 bases line up with TRBD2. From germline, CDR1 is MNHEY and CDR2 SMNVEV (reference sequence). This CDR3 is built from 15 residues. The V and J ends lost 8 bases and 6 bases, in that order; junction bases with no gene match: 5. CDR3 sequence reads: CASRPGLAGGNEQFF. In DNA form, the CDR3 reads TGTGCCAGCCGACCGGGACTAGCGGGAGGCAATGAGCAGTTCTTC.

This clone is a singleton in its sample. V gene TRBV15 combines with J gene TRBJ1-1, with TRBD1 as a possible D gene (6 bases). V was pared by 3 bases and J by 2 bases, with 16 bases between. This CDR3 has 16 residues. CDR1 LNHNV and CDR2 YYDKDF come from the germline V gene (reference sequence). CDR3 sequence: CATSRGVRGGNTEAFF. The CDR3 nucleotides are TGTGCCACCAGCAGGGGTGTTAGGGGGGGCAACACTGAAGCTTTCTTT.

The chain recombines TRBV7-8 with TRBJ2-7; 10 bases agree with TRBD2. CDR3 length equals 16 residues. Looked up from germline, CDR1 is SGHVS and CDR2 is FQNEAQ. After removal of 0 bases from V and 2 bases from J, the junction contained 4 bases not matched to a gene. The CDR3 DNA is TGTGCCAGCAGCTTAGCGTCTAGCGGGAGCCCCTACGAGCAGTACTTC. Translating gives CASSLASSGSPYEQYF.

The rearrangement uses TRBV2 and TRBJ2-3; D unclear. The CDR3 totals 13 residues. From germline, CDR1 is SNHLY and CDR2 FYNNEI. The V end was cut by 3 bases, the J end by 6 bases, with 10 bases between. The CDR3 DNA follows: TGTGCCAGCAGTGAGCGGCTTCGGGATACGCAGTATTTT. This encodes CASSERLRDTQYF.

This chain connects TRBV2 to TRBJ2-4; TRBD2 aligns across 9 bases. J gave up 7 bases and V 8 bases, and 12 bases lay outside the gene matches. The CDR3 extends over 15 amino acids. CDR1 is SNHLY, CDR2 FYNNEI, per germline. This CDR3 is CASSDRLAGLNIQYF. CDR3 sequence (DNA): TGTGCCAGCTCTGACAGGCTAGCGGGACTGAACATTCAGTACTTC.